The text below deals with one T cell receptor beta chain. The target antigen is unknown. This entry comes from a study of cytomegalovirus exposure and HLA in healthy donors. Findings of the study overall: Most of the TCR beta V segments (in an earlier analysis) were productive either about 87% or about 30% of the time. Highest at DRB1 and lowest at HLA-C, TCR association rates differed among HLA loci in a later analysis. A cluster of highly shared sequence variants was likely a sequencing artifact.

With 60 Vbeta and 13 Jbeta primers, the PCR was carried out. In the original workflow: In a later analysis, of approximately 81 million unique beta chains, 9 million to 11 million appeared in at least two donors. Produced via immunoSEQ multiplex PCR; TCRdb's table is partial and in-frame only. That table furnishes V, J and clone size, whereas the DNA furnished D and trimming. Of more than 85,000 clones in the sample, 13% to 15% were seen once. The sample comprised PBMCs. The clonotype was recovered from a female donor in good health and CMV-seronegative.

CDR3 nucleotide sequence: TGCAGCGTGGAGGGAGTGGCAGATACGCAGTATTTT. Encoded protein: CSVEGVADTQYF. V and J are TRBV29-1 and TRBJ2-3; possible D gene TRBD2, 6 bases. Per the germline V gene, CDR1 is SQVTM and CDR2 is ANQGSEA. CDR3 length: 12 residues. With 6 bases removed from V and 4 bases from J, the gap between germline ends came to 11 bases.